Below, 23 T cell receptor beta chains from the same sample are listed, as sequenced in a study of cytomegalovirus exposure and HLA in healthy donors. Primers included in the PCR were 60 Vbeta and 13 Jbeta primers. Using immunoSEQ multiplex PCR, the repertoire was profiled, and TCRdb retains in-frame clones only, with some absent. The sample includes 200,000 or so clones, about 80% of them seen just once. The sample taken for sequencing was PBMCs. The source of these receptors is a woman aged 45 to 65 in good health and CMV-seropositive.

The chain combines TRBV11-3 with TRBJ2-1; D not certain. V was cut by 1 base and J by 0 bases, with 13 bases left in between. CDR1 SGHNT and CDR2 YENEEA come from the germline V gene. CDR3 length: 17 amino acids. The CDR3 spells CASSLGSSGFSYNEQFF. CDR3 sequence (DNA): TGTGCCAGCAGCTTAGGGTCTAGTGGGTTCTCCTACAATGAGCAGTTCTTC.

The rearrangement links TRBV11-2 to TRBJ1-4; D possibly corresponds to TRBD1 (5 bases). CDR3 length: 15 residues. Germline loops: CDR1 SGHAT, CDR2 FQNNGV. The V and J ends lost 3 bases and 2 bases respectively, with 10 bases between them. This CDR3 reads CASSLMGGTNEKLFF. DNA for the CDR3: TGTGCCAGCAGCTTGATGGGGGGGACTAATGAAAAACTGTTTTTT. The full variable domain, its missing parts supplied by reference TRBV11-2 and TRBJ1-4, is EAGVAQSPRYKIIEKRQSVAFWCNPISGHATLYWYQQILGQGPKLLIQFQNNGVVDDSQLPKDRFSAERLKGVDSTLKIQPAKLEDSAVYLCASSLMGGTNEKLFFGSGTQLSVL.

V and J are TRBV5-1 and TRBJ2-1, with 12 bases that match TRBD2. The junction had 16 bases not matched to a gene; V was cut back by 4 bases and J by 8 bases. The CDR3 consists of 18 residues. The germline CDR1 and CDR2 sequences are SGHRS and YFSETQ. The CDR3 reads CASSKARTSGELSDEQFF. CDR3 DNA sequence: TGCGCCAGCAGCAAGGCCCGGACTAGCGGGGAACTTAGCGATGAGCAGTTCTTC.

The V call is TRBV5-1, the J call TRBJ2-3; TRBD2 matches 7 bases. The V gene end was trimmed by 3 bases and the J gene end by 1 base; junction bases not matched to a gene: 5. The CDR3 totals 15 residues. Germline CDR1 SGHRS, CDR2 YFSETQ. The CDR3 sequence: CASSSRGGGTDTQYF. As DNA, the CDR3 is TGCGCCAGCAGCTCCCGCGGGGGTGGCACAGATACGCAGTATTTT. Full variable domain (rest looked up from reference TRBV5-1 and TRBJ2-3): KAGVTQTPRYLIKTRGQQVTLSCSPISGHRSVSWYQQTPGQGLQFLFEYFSETQRNKGNFPGRFSGRQFSNSRSEMNVSTLELGDSALYLCASSSRGGGTDTQYFGPGTRLTVL.

The chain couples TRBV7-9 to TRBJ2-6; unclear D gene. Trimming removed 5 bases from V and 0 bases from J, with 8 bases in between. Germline V gene sequence: CDR1 SEHNR, CDR2 FQNEAQ (reference sequence). The CDR3 spans 15 residues. The CDR3 region has the DNA TGTGCCAGCAGCAATGGGCCCTCTGGGGCCAACGTCCTGACTTTC. Protein product: CASSNGPSGANVLTF.

The rearrangement joins TRBV2 to TRBJ1-5; possibly TRBD1 for D (5 bases). The CDR3 is 15 residues long. Trimming shortened V by 7 bases and J by 0 bases, and 13 bases separated the two germline ends. Germline-derived CDR1 and CDR2 are SNHLY and FYNNEI. CDR3 amino acids: CASTLGRGSNQPQHF. The CDR3 DNA reads TGTGCCAGCACCTTGGGAAGGGGTAGCAATCAGCCCCAGCATTTT.

The chain joins TRBV7-9 to TRBJ1-4; tentative D call: TRBD1 (6 bases). The CDR3 runs 14 residues. Looked up from germline, CDR1 is SEHNR and CDR2 is FQNEAQ (reference sequence). Trimming removed 2 bases at V and 8 bases at J, with 12 bases between. The CDR3 reads CASSLRGAGEKLFF. The CDR3 bases are TGTGCCAGCAGCTTACGGGGGGCCGGCGAAAAACTGTTTTTT.

J is TRBJ1-1 and V is TRBV9; 7 positions agree with TRBD1. V lost 1 base, J lost 6 bases, and 6 bases stayed unmatched. Germline CDR1 reads SGDLS; CDR2 reads YYNGEE. The CDR3 is made up of 14 amino acids. The DNA of the CDR3 is TGTGCCAGCAGCGTAAGTATAGGGGGCGCTGAAGCTTTCTTT. Protein sequence: CASSVSIGGAEAFF.

This chain uses TRBV5-1 with TRBJ2-1; D remains unclear. The germline gives CDR1 SGHRS, CDR2 YFSETQ. V lost 4 bases to trimming and J lost 3 bases, with 23 bases between them. The CDR3 length is 18 residues. CDR3 region: CASSPVAIAPRIYNEQFF. The CDR3 coding sequence is TGCGCCAGCAGCCCGGTTGCTATAGCCCCAAGAATCTACAATGAGCAGTTCTTC.

V and J are TRBV29-1 and TRBJ2-3; TRBD1 matches at 7 bases. The J segment lost 5 bases and the V segment lost 7 bases, leaving 12 bases of the junction unmatched. The CDR3 loop spans 14 amino acids. The V gene's germline CDR1 is SQVTM and CDR2 ANQGSEA. The DNA for the CDR3 is TGCAGCGGCGACCAGGGGGAAGGTGGAGATACGCAGTATTTT. Translating gives CSGDQGEGGDTQYF.

The V gene is TRBV30, the J gene TRBJ2-5; 10 bases map to TRBD2. Unmatched junction bases numbered 5, after V lost 1 base and J lost 3 bases. The CDR3 totals 15 residues. Germline V lookup: CDR1 GTSNPN, CDR2 SVGIG (reference sequence). This CDR3 is CAWSGAGGPEETQYF. The CDR3 bases are TGTGCCTGGAGTGGAGCGGGGGGGCCGGAAGAGACCCAGTACTTC. Supplemented by reference TRBV30 and TRBJ2-5, the full variable domain reads SQTIHQWPATLVQPVGSPLSLECTVEGTSNPNLYWYRQAAGRGLQLLFYSVGIGQISSEVPQNLSASRPQDRQFILSSKKLLLSDSGFYLCAWSGAGGPEETQYFGPGTRLLVL.

V is TRBV6-6 and J is TRBJ1-2; TRBD1 is a possible D gene (5 bases). Germline assignment: CDR1 MNHNY and CDR2 SVGAGI (reference sequence). This CDR3 comprises 12 residues. The V end lost 0 bases, the J end lost 7 bases, and 6 bases lay between the germline ends. CDR3 in DNA: TGTGCCAGCAGTTACTCAGGGGTTGGCTACACCTTC. This sequence encodes CASSYSGVGYTF.

This sequence joins TRBV29-1 and TRBJ2-3, with a tentative D call TRBD2 (7 bases). Germline V gives CDR1 SQVTM, CDR2 ANQGSEA. The CDR3 runs 15 residues. Trimming cost V 4 bases and J 2 bases, with 16 bases left between them. The CDR3 coding sequence is TGCAGCGTTGGCATTGAGGGGGGGGTCACAGATACGCAGTATTTT. It specifies CSVGIEGGVTDTQYF.

This clone has only one observation. This sequence joins TRBV28 and TRBJ2-7; weak D call: TRBD2 (6 bases). Trimming took off 3 bases at V and 4 bases at J, with 19 bases between the two ends. The CDR3 runs 16 residues. Germline CDR1 MDHEN, CDR2 SYDVKM. CDR3 bases: TGTGCCAGCAGTTTCCCCCCCAGGCGGGGACTTTACGAGCAGTACTTC. Translated: CASSFPPRRGLYEQYF.

The gene calls are TRBV6-5 and TRBJ1-3, with D maybe TRBD1 (5 bases). CDR1 MNHEY and CDR2 SVGAGI come from the germline V gene. The germline V and J ends were trimmed by 6 bases and 4 bases, with 7 bases remaining between them. CDR3 length: 12 residues. CDR3 in amino acids: CASSRGGNTIYF. Written as DNA, the CDR3 is TGTGCCAGCAGCCGGGGGGGAAACACCATATATTTT.

This rearrangement joins TRBV5-1 to TRBJ1-4; 7 nucleotides match TRBD1. V lost 3 bases to trimming and J lost 9 bases; unmatched junction nucleotides: 14. Germline CDR1 and CDR2: SGHRS and YFSETQ. The CDR3 covers 16 residues. Here the CDR3 DNA reads TGCGCCAGCAGCTCCGAGCGCCCCGGACAGGCCCAAAAACTGTTTTTT. It is translated as CASSSERPGQAQKLFF.

This clone has just one count. The chain couples TRBV7-9 to TRBJ1-6; D unclear. This CDR3 region has 14 residues. V was cut by 8 bases and J by 6 bases, with 14 bases left in between. The germline V gene encodes CDR1 SEHNR and CDR2 FQNEAQ (reference sequence). This CDR3 reads CASGNRVPNSPLHF. CDR3 nucleotide sequence: TGTGCCAGCGGTAACCGGGTTCCTAATTCACCCCTCCACTTT.

This sequence joins TRBV5-6 and TRBJ2-3, with 8 bases fitting TRBD1. V trimming: 4 bases; J trimming: 7 bases; junction bases outside the gene matches: 14. CDR1 and CDR2 from the germline V gene are SGHDT and YYEEEE. The CDR3 spans 16 residues. The CDR3 DNA follows: TGTGCCAGCAGCGAGTCCGGGACAGGACATGTGTATACGCAGTATTTT. Protein sequence: CASSESGTGHVYTQYF.

This chain joins TRBV6-1 and TRBJ1-2; a possible D gene is TRBD1 (6 bases). With 9 bases removed from V and 2 bases from J, the gap between germline ends came to 13 bases. This CDR3 is 13 amino acids long. Germline assignment: CDR1 MNHNS and CDR2 SASEGT. The CDR3 DNA reads as TGTGCCAGTAAAGAGACAGGAAACTATGGCTACACCTTC. It encodes CASKETGNYGYTF.

V usage is TRBV6-1 and J usage is TRBJ2-3; 11 bases map to TRBD2. Per germline, CDR1 MNHNS and CDR2 SASEGT. With V trimmed by 3 bases and J by 3 bases, 8 bases remained unmatched. The CDR3 covers 17 residues. In DNA, the CDR3 is TGTGCCAGCAGTGAGGGGCCTAGCGGGGGGAGGACAGATACGCAGTATTTT. Protein product: CASSEGPSGGRTDTQYF.

The genes are TRBV19 and TRBJ1-2; D possibly corresponds to TRBD1 (5 bases). Germline V gene lookup returns CDR1 LNHDA and CDR2 SQIVND (reference sequence). This CDR3 is built from 13 residues. Deletions cut 7 bases from V and 5 bases from J, with 14 bases between. The CDR3 DNA sequence: TGTGCCAGTAAGGGGCAAGGCGTATATGGCTACACCTTC. Translating it yields CASKGQGVYGYTF.

J is TRBJ1-2 and V is TRBV5-4; tentative D call: TRBD1 (6 bases). The CDR3 extends over 16 amino acids. With 4 bases removed from V and 0 bases from J, the gap between germline ends came to 16 bases. Germline lookup yields CDR1 SGHNT and CDR2 YYREEE (reference sequence). CDR3 amino acids: CASSIQGPRANYGYTF. Here the CDR3 DNA reads TGTGCCAGCAGCATACAGGGTCCCCGAGCTAACTATGGCTACACCTTC.

The genes are TRBV9 and TRBJ1-2; maybe TRBD1 (6 bases). V lost 4 bases, J lost 4 bases, and 11 bases lay in between. In germline, CDR1 is SGDLS, CDR2 YYNGEE. This CDR3 has 13 residues. In nucleotides, the CDR3 is TGTGCCAGCAGCCCGACAGGAATCTATGGCTACACCTTC. It is translated as CASSPTGIYGYTF. Variable domain in full (rest from reference TRBV9 and TRBJ1-2): DSGVTQTPKHLITATGQRVTLRCSPRSGDLSVYWYQQSLDQGLQFLIQYYNGEERAKGNILERFSAQQFPDLHSELNLSSLELGDSALYFCASSPTGIYGYTFGSGTRLTVV.